The present TCR beta chain was sequenced within a study of Ad26.COV2.S vaccination and SARS-CoV-2 variants (dated by TCRdb to the early 2020s). General notes on the study: Donors in the vaccine arm were drawn from COV1001, a multicentre, randomized, double-blind, placebo-controlled phase I-IIa trial testing Ad26.COV2.S in healthy adults. Ad26.COV2.S was given intramuscularly at 5x10^10 or 1x10^11 viral particles, as a single shot or as two shots 56 days apart. TCRbeta repertoire sequencing served as the tool for gauging how specific and how broad the SARS-CoV-2-reactive T cell receptors were following Ad26.COV2.S vaccination. The TCR-sequenced set comprised around 32 samples: around 20 Ad26.COV2.S vaccine recipients, 5 placebo recipients and 8 SARS-CoV-2 convalescent individuals. Participants in the trial were split at random into five groups of five each, receiving low-dose or high-dose Ad26.COV2.S once or twice, or else placebo on both occasions. Throughout the experiments and outcome assessment, investigators stayed blinded to trial group allocation.

The immunoSEQ Assay was used to sequence TCRbeta CDR3 regions. After extraction, genomic DNA underwent amplification by bias-controlled multiplex PCR, followed by high-throughput sequencing. The authors' analysis ran thus. To quantify the absolute abundance of each unique TCRbeta CDR3 region, sequences were collapsed and filtered. T cell fraction was estimated by normalization of TCRbeta template counts to usable DNA, with usable DNA being measured through amplification of reference genes present in all nucleated cells. Repertoire TCRs were annotated as SARS-CoV-2-specific by exact matching of V gene, CDR3 amino acid sequence and J gene to a known reactive TCR set. MIRA supplied the reference SARS-CoV-2 TCR set, which was filtered for enrichment in COVID-19-positive ImmuneCODE repertoires so that public or cross-reactive TCRs were removed. Using the MIRA antigens, annotated TCRs were further analysed by specific ORF or by position within an ORF. Breadth was defined as annotated unique rearrangements over total unique productive rearrangements; depth was the summed frequency of those rearrangements. Group comparisons of TCR breadth used two-sided Wilcoxon rank-sum tests. This immuneACCESS table, as held by TCRdb, lists in-frame sequences with V and J called but not all clones. Of the missing ones, under half trace to an unresolved V gene in checked studies; the others have no known cause. D and trimming come from the DNA, and the V and J calls and clone size come from that table. The sample table lists more than 250,000 clones, 80% to 90% of them with a count of one. The leading ten clones occupy around 3.5% of the sample.

The germline V gene specifies SGHTA as CDR1 and FQGNSA as CDR2. Trimming accounts for 1 base at V and 7 bases at J, while the number of junction bases matched to no gene is 7. From its cysteine to its phenylalanine, the CDR3 spans 14 amino acids. The only DNA kept is the CDR3, 42 bases in frame from the first base. With respect to this clone: What antigen it recognizes has not been identified. No base-level quality is on record; no much larger clone is a single base apart.

The treatment or condition label for this specimen denotes: around 19 received Ad26.COV2.S at low or high dose, single or two shots; five or six received placebo; per-sample allocation not given. For vaccine and placebo recipients, repertoires were sequenced using samples collected on day 63 after the first injection. Cohort 1b enrolled roughly 25 adults aged 18-55 years at a single site in Boston, USA, between 29 July and 7 August 2020. As a vaccine, Ad26.COV2.S was a replication-incompetent adenovirus type 26 vector that expressed a prefusion-stabilized SARS-CoV-2 spike protein derived from the original Wuhan strain. Results and caveats for the whole study, not just this receptor: Spike-specific TCR breadth was higher in Ad26.COV2.S recipients than in placebo recipients (P = 0.0014). The study was not powered for comparison of responses between vaccine doses or regimens. After vaccination, substantial breadth of spike-specific CD8+ and CD4+ T cell responses was reported. According to the authors, total T cell responses may have been underestimated by the TCR breadth and depth analyses. Comparable non-spike TCR breadth was observed between vaccine and placebo recipients, consistent with only spike being contained in the vaccine.

Recombination linked TRBV7-2 to TRBJ2-7, and 7 junction bases match TRBD2. The clonotype originates from a person between 18 and 59 years old who received the Ad26.COV2.S COVID-19 vaccine or a placebo. This specimen consisted of peripheral blood, obtained in a trial of Ad26.COV2.S vaccine versus placebo. The DNA sequence is as follows: TGTGCCAGCAGCTTAGGCGGGAGTAAAGTGGAGCAGTACTTC. This translates into CASSLGGSKVEQYF.